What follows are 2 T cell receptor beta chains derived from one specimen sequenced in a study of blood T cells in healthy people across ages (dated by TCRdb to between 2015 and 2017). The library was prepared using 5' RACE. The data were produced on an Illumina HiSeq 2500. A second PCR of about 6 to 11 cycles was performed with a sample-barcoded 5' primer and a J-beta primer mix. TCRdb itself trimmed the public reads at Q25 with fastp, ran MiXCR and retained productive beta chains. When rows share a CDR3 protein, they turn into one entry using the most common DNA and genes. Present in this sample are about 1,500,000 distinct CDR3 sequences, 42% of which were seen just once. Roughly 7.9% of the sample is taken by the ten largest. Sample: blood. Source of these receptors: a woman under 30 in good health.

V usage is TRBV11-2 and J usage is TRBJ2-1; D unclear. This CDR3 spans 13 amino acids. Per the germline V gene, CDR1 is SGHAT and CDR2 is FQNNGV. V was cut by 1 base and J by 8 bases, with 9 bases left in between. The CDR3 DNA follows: TGTGCCAGCAGCTTAGTGTCTATCGATGAGCAGTTCTTC. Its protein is CASSLVSIDEQFF.

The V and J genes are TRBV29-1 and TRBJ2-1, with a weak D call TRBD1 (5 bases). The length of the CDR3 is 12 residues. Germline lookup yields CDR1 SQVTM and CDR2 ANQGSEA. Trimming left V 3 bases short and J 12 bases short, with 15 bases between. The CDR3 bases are TGCAGCGTTGATCTCGTGGGGCGATGGCAGTTCTTC. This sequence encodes CSVDLVGRWQFF.